This paragraph covers one T cell receptor beta chain sequence. Its antigen is not identified. Some clones are missing from TCRdb's copy, which holds only in-frame ones; the method was immunoSEQ multiplex PCR. This sample carries around 30,000 clones, 80% of them seen once, and the ten largest clones take 5.5% to 7.5%. The V gene's germline CDR1 is MNHEY and CDR2 SVGAGI. Trimming took 8 bases from V and 6 from J, leaving 22 bases between them. The length of the CDR3 is 15 residues. This sample was taken from a study of Siglec-9 on CD8 T cells in melanoma. The study, taken as a whole, reports: Siglec-9 reportedly marks and regulates an effector memory CD8+ T-cell subset apparently accumulating in melanoma tumors.

V and J are TRBV6-5 and TRBJ1-1; D unresolved. The TCR sequence derives from a human donor in good health. The sequencing sample was made of Siglec-9- CD8+ T cells sorted from blood. This CDR3 is CASGRTLPSSAEAFF. CDR3 nucleotide sequence: TGTGCCAGCGGACGGACTCTCCCATCTTCAGCTGAAGCTTTCTTT.